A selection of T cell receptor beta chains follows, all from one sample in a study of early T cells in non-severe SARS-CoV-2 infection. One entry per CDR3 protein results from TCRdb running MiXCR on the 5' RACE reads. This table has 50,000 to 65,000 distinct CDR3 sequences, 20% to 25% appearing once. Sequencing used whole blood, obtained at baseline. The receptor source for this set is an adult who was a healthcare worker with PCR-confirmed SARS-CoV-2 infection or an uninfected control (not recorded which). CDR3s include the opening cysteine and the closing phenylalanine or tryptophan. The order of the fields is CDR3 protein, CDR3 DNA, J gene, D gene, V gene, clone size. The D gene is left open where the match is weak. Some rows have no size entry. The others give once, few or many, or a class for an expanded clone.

CDR3 protein: CASSAGNTGELFF; CDR3 DNA: TGTGCCAGCAGTGCGGGGAACACCGGGGAGCTGTTTTTT; J gene: TRBJ2-2; D gene: -; V gene: TRBV7-2; clone size: few
CDR3 protein: CASSLGGAVLDTQYF; CDR3 DNA: TGTGCCAGCAGCTTAGGCGGGGCAGTGTTAGATACGCAGTATTTT; J gene: TRBJ2-3; D gene: -; V gene: TRBV7-3; clone size: few
CDR3 protein: CASSDDRGSYNEQFF; CDR3 DNA: TGTGCCAGCAGCGACGACAGGGGCTCCTACAATGAGCAGTTCTTC; J gene: TRBJ2-1; D gene: TRBD1; V gene: TRBV7-3; clone size: few
CDR3 protein: CASSFGQTDTQYF; CDR3 DNA: TGTGCCAGCAGCTTTGGACAAACAGATACGCAGTATTTT; J gene: TRBJ2-3; D gene: -; V gene: TRBV7-3; clone size: -
CDR3 protein: CASSRVGRSIREKLFF; CDR3 DNA: TGCGCCAGCAGCCGTGTTGGGCGATCTATACGCGAAAAACTGTTTTTT; J gene: TRBJ1-4; D gene: -; V gene: TRBV4-1; clone size: few
CDR3 protein: CATSADSSTDTQYF; CDR3 DNA: TGTGCCACCAGTGCGGATTCTAGCACAGATACGCAGTATTTT; J gene: TRBJ2-3; D gene: -; V gene: TRBV24-1; clone size: many
CDR3 protein: CASSPGQGGDTQYF; CDR3 DNA: TGCGCCAGCAGCCCCGGACAGGGGGGAGATACGCAGTATTTT; J gene: TRBJ2-3; D gene: TRBD1; V gene: TRBV5-1; clone size: few
CDR3 protein: CASRVRAASNYGYTF; CDR3 DNA: TGCGCCAGCAGGGTGAGGGCAGCCTCTAACTATGGCTACACCTTC; J gene: TRBJ1-2; D gene: -; V gene: TRBV4-1; clone size: many
CDR3 protein: CSASRDRAKNIQYF; CDR3 DNA: TGCAGTGCTAGTAGGGACAGGGCCAAAAACATTCAGTACTTC; J gene: TRBJ2-4; D gene: TRBD1; V gene: TRBV20-1; clone size: -
CDR3 protein: CASSQERFERGKLFF; CDR3 DNA: TGTGCCAGCAGCCAAGAACGCTTTGAGAGGGGAAAACTGTTTTTT; J gene: TRBJ1-4; D gene: -; V gene: TRBV4-2; clone size: -
CDR3 protein: CASSPRAAYHEQYF; CDR3 DNA: TGTGCCAGCAGCCCTAGGGCCGCTTACCACGAGCAGTACTTC; J gene: TRBJ2-7; D gene: -; V gene: TRBV7-9; clone size: -
CDR3 protein: CASSLEISPLHF; CDR3 DNA: TGTGCCAGCAGCTTGGAGATCTCACCCCTCCACTTT; J gene: TRBJ1-6; D gene: -; V gene: TRBV7-9; clone size: many
CDR3 protein: CASSPTIGGTRGHGYTF; CDR3 DNA: TGCGCCAGCAGCCCCACCATCGGGGGTACACGGGGGCATGGCTACACCTTC; J gene: TRBJ1-2; D gene: -; V gene: TRBV4-1; clone size: few
CDR3 protein: CSARGKPIQGMNTEAFF; CDR3 DNA: TGCAGTGCTAGAGGGAAACCGATACAGGGGATGAACACTGAAGCTTTCTTT; J gene: TRBJ1-1; D gene: TRBD1; V gene: TRBV20-1; clone size: once
CDR3 protein: CASSFQGTDTQYF; CDR3 DNA: TGTGCCAGCAGCTTTCAGGGTACAGATACGCAGTATTTT; J gene: TRBJ2-3; D gene: -; V gene: TRBV5-5; clone size: -
CDR3 protein: CASSPTPLAGAQDEQYF; CDR3 DNA: TGTGCCAGCAGCCCGACCCCATTAGCGGGGGCCCAGGACGAGCAGTACTTC; J gene: TRBJ2-7; D gene: TRBD2; V gene: TRBV12-3/TRBV12-4; clone size: -
CDR3 protein: CAVRDGTSVNSYEQYF; CDR3 DNA: TGTGCCGTCAGAGATGGGACTAGCGTAAACTCCTACGAGCAGTACTTC; J gene: TRBJ2-7; D gene: TRBD2; V gene: TRBV10-3; clone size: -
CDR3 protein: CASSLEGTDTQYF; CDR3 DNA: TGTGCCAGCAGTCTTGAGGGGACAGATACGCAGTATTTT; J gene: TRBJ2-3; D gene: -; V gene: TRBV2; clone size: -
CDR3 protein: CASSPTKGTGELFF; CDR3 DNA: TGTGCCAGCTCACCAACAAAGGGCACCGGGGAGCTGTTTTTT; J gene: TRBJ2-2; D gene: -; V gene: TRBV18; clone size: few
CDR3 protein: CATGQEKTRGYTF; CDR3 DNA: TGTGCCACCGGACAGGAGAAAACCCGGGGCTACACCTTC; J gene: TRBJ1-2; D gene: TRBD1; V gene: TRBV12-3/TRBV12-4; clone size: -
CDR3 protein: CASSHNPLAGKTDTQYF; CDR3 DNA: TGCGCCAGCAGCCACAACCCTCTAGCGGGGAAAACAGATACGCAGTATTTT; J gene: TRBJ2-3; D gene: TRBD2; V gene: TRBV4-1; clone size: -
CDR3 protein: CASSQPGRNTEAFF; CDR3 DNA: TGTGCCAGCAGCCAGCCGGGAAGGAACACTGAAGCTTTCTTT; J gene: TRBJ1-1; D gene: -; V gene: TRBV3-1; clone size: -
CDR3 protein: CASIQRGSGTEAFF; CDR3 DNA: TGTGCCAGCATCCAGAGGGGTTCGGGCACTGAAGCTTTCTTT; J gene: TRBJ1-1; D gene: -; V gene: TRBV7-9; clone size: few
CDR3 protein: CASSSTTTDTQYF; CDR3 DNA: TGTGCCAGCAGCTCGACCACGACAGATACGCAGTATTTT; J gene: TRBJ2-3; D gene: -; V gene: TRBV11-2; clone size: -
CDR3 protein: CASSEINSGVNLNEQFF; CDR3 DNA: TGTGCCAGCAGTGAAATAAATAGCGGGGTAAACCTCAATGAGCAGTTCTTC; J gene: TRBJ2-1; D gene: TRBD2; V gene: TRBV6-1; clone size: few
CDR3 protein: CASSFSGASYNEQFF; CDR3 DNA: TGCGCCAGCAGCTTCAGCGGGGCGTCCTACAATGAGCAGTTCTTC; J gene: TRBJ2-1; D gene: TRBD2; V gene: TRBV5-1; clone size: -
CDR3 protein: CASSPGRRGYEQYF; CDR3 DNA: TGCGCCAGCAGCCCCGGGCGCCGAGGCTACGAGCAGTACTTC; J gene: TRBJ2-7; D gene: -; V gene: TRBV5-1; clone size: -
CDR3 protein: CASSWGLAVHQETQYF; CDR3 DNA: TGTGCCAGCAGTTGGGGACTAGCGGTACACCAAGAGACCCAGTACTTC; J gene: TRBJ2-5; D gene: TRBD2; V gene: TRBV6-5; clone size: few
CDR3 protein: CASSTENTGELFF; CDR3 DNA: TGCGCCAGCAGCACTGAGAACACCGGGGAGCTGTTTTTT; J gene: TRBJ2-2; D gene: -; V gene: TRBV5-1; clone size: -
CDR3 protein: CASSVLGGQEPQHF; CDR3 DNA: TGTGCCAGTAGCGTCCTGGGGGGGCAGGAGCCCCAGCATTTT; J gene: TRBJ1-5; D gene: -; V gene: TRBV19; clone size: many
CDR3 protein: CASSLDFFGGSDTQYF; CDR3 DNA: TGTGCCAGCAGCTTGGATTTCTTCGGGGGATCAGATACGCAGTATTTT; J gene: TRBJ2-3; D gene: -; V gene: TRBV5-4; clone size: once
CDR3 protein: CASSLEVGGPTYNEQFF; CDR3 DNA: TGTGCCAGCAGTTTAGAGGTGGGGGGGCCAACCTACAATGAGCAGTTCTTC; J gene: TRBJ2-1; D gene: -; V gene: TRBV12-3/TRBV12-4; clone size: -
CDR3 protein: CASSQVDSRVEQYF; CDR3 DNA: TGTGCCAGCAGCCAAGTCGACTCCAGGGTCGAGCAGTACTTC; J gene: TRBJ2-7; D gene: -; V gene: TRBV3-1; clone size: -
CDR3 protein: CASSWAGTGSHEQYF; CDR3 DNA: TGTGCCAGCAGCTGGGCCGGGACAGGGAGTCACGAGCAGTACTTC; J gene: TRBJ2-7; D gene: TRBD1; V gene: TRBV5-4; clone size: few
CDR3 protein: CSARGGLAGEITDTQYF; CDR3 DNA: TGCAGTGCTAGGGGAGGACTAGCGGGGGAGATCACAGATACGCAGTATTTT; J gene: TRBJ2-3; D gene: TRBD2; V gene: TRBV20-1; clone size: -
CDR3 protein: CAIRGGANEKLFF; CDR3 DNA: TGTGCCATCCGTGGGGGGGCTAATGAAAAACTGTTTTTT; J gene: TRBJ1-4; D gene: -; V gene: TRBV27; clone size: few
CDR3 protein: CASIGRGSYNEQFF; CDR3 DNA: TGTGCCAGTATTGGCAGGGGCTCCTACAATGAGCAGTTCTTC; J gene: TRBJ2-1; D gene: -; V gene: TRBV19; clone size: -
CDR3 protein: CASSPPTPASGVTDTQYF; CDR3 DNA: TGTGCCAGCAGCCCGCCCACTCCAGCTAGCGGGGTTACAGATACGCAGTATTTT; J gene: TRBJ2-3; D gene: TRBD2; V gene: TRBV3-1; clone size: few
CDR3 protein: CASRGLRPDQPQHF; CDR3 DNA: TGTGCCAGCAGGGGGCTAAGGCCGGATCAGCCCCAGCATTTT; J gene: TRBJ1-5; D gene: -; V gene: TRBV6-1; clone size: -